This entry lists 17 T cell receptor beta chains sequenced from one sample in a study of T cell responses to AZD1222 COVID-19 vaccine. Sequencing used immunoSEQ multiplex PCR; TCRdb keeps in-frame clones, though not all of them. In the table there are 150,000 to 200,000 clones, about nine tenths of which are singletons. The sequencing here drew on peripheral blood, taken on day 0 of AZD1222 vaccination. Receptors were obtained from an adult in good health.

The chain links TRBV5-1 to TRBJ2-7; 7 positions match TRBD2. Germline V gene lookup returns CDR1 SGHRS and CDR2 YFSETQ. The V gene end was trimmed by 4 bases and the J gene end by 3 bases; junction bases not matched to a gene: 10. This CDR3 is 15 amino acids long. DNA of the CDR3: TGCGCCAGCAGCGTTGCCCTAGCGGAGAACTACGAGCAGTACTTC. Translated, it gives CASSVALAENYEQYF.

CDR3 DNA: TGTGCCAGCAGCAAAGGGATTCCAGGGGGCTTGAACACTGAAGCTTTCTTT. It yields the protein CASSKGIPGGLNTEAFF. This rearrangement joins TRBV21-1 to TRBJ1-1; whether TRBD1, the table's D call, matches the DNA was not checked. TRBV21-1 is assigned pseudogene status. This CDR3 has 17 residues.

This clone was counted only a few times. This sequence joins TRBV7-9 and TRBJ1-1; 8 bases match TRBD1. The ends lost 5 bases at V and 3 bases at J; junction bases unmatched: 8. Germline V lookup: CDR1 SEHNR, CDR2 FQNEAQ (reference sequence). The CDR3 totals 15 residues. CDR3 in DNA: TGTGCCAGCAGCACATCAGGGGGCATGGACACTGAAGCTTTCTTT. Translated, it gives CASSTSGGMDTEAFF.

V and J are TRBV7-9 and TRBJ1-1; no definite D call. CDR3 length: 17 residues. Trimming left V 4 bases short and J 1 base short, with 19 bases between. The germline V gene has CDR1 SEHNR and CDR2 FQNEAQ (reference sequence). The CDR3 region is CASSYTPMREKNTEAFF. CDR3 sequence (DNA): TGTGCCAGCAGCTACACCCCTATGCGGGAGAAGAACACTGAAGCTTTCTTT.

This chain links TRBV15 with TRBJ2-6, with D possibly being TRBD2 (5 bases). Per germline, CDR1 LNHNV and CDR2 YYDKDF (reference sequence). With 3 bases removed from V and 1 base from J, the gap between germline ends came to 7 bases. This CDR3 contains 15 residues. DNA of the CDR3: TGTGCCACCAGCAGGGAGGATTCTGGGGCCAACGTCCTGACTTTC. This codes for CATSREDSGANVLTF. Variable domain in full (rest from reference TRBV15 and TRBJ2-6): DAMVIQNPRYQVTQFGKPVTLSCSQTLNHNVMYWYQQKSSQAPKLLFHYYDKDFNNEADTPDNFQSRRPNTSFCFLDIRSPGLGDTAMYLCATSREDSGANVLTFGAGSRLTVL.

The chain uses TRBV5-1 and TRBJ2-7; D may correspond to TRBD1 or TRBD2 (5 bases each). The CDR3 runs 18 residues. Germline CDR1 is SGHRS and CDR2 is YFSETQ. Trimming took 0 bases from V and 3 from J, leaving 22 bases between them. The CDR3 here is CASSLEDVTGRTIYEQYF. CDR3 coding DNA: TGCGCCAGCAGCTTGGAGGACGTAACGGGACGGACGATCTACGAGCAGTACTTC.

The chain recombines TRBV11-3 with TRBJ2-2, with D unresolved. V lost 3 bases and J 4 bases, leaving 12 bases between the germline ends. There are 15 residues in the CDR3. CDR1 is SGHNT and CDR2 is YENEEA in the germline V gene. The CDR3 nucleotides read TGTGCCAGCAGCTTTGATGGTAGGCTCACCGGGGAGCTGTTTTTT. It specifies CASSFDGRLTGELFF. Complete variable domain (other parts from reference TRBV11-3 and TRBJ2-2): EAGVVQSPRYKIIEKKQPVAFWCNPISGHNTLYWYLQNLGQGPELLIRYENEEAVDDSQLPKDRFSAERLKGVDSTLKIQPAELGDSAVYLCASSFDGRLTGELFFGEGSRLTVL.

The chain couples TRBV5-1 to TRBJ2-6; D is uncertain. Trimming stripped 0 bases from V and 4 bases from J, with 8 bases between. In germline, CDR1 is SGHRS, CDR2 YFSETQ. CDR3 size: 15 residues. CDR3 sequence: CASSLGAAGANVLTF. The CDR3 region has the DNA TGCGCCAGCAGCTTGGGGGCGGCAGGGGCCAACGTCCTGACTTTC.

In nucleotides, the CDR3 is TGTGCCAGCAGGGCCTTCTCCTACAATGAGCAGTTCTTC. Translating it yields CASRAFSYNEQFF. The V call is TRBV28, the J call TRBJ2-1, with D uncertain. CDR1 and CDR2 (germline): MDHEN, SYDVKM. Trimming cost V 6 bases and J 0 bases, with 6 bases left between them. The CDR3 loop spans 13 amino acids. Supplemented by reference TRBV28 and TRBJ2-1, the full variable domain reads DVKVTQSSRYLVKRTGEKVFLECVQDMDHENMFWYRQDPGLGLRLIYFSYDVKMKEKGDIPEGYSVSREKKERFSLILESASTNQTSMYLCASRAFSYNEQFFGPGTRLTVL.

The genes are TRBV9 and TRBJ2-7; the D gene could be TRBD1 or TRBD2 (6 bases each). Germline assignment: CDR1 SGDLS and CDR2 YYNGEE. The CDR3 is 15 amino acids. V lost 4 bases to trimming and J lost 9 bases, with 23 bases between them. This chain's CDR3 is CASSPSRDIYGGQYF. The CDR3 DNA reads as TGTGCCAGCAGCCCAAGCCGGGACATCTACGGGGGGCAGTACTTC.

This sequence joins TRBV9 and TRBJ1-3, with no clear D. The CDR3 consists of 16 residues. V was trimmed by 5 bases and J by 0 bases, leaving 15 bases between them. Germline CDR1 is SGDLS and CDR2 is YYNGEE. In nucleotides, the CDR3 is TGTGCCAGCAGTCCTCGGTCCGGGAGCTCTGGAAACACCATATATTTT. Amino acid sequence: CASSPRSGSSGNTIYF.

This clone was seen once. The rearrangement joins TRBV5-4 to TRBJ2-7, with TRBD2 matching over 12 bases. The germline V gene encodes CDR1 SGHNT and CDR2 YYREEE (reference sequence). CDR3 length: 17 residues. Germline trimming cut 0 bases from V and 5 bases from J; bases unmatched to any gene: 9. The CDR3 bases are TGTGCCAGCAGCTTGGAGCCTAGCGGGAGGGCCCGGGACGAGCAGTACTTC. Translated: CASSLEPSGRARDEQYF.

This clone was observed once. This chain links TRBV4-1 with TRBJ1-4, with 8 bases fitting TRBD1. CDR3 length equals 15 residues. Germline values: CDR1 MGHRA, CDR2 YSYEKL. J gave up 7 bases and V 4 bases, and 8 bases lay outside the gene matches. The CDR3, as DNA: TGCGCCAGCAGCCTAGCCGGGACAGGTGCTGAAAAACTGTTTTTT. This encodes CASSLAGTGAEKLFF.

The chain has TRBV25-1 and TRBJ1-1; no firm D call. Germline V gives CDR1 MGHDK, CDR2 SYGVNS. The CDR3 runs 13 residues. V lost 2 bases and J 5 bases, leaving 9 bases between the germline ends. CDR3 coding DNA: TGTGCCAGCAGTGAAGGGGTGGTAACTGAAGCTTTCTTT. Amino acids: CASSEGVVTEAFF.

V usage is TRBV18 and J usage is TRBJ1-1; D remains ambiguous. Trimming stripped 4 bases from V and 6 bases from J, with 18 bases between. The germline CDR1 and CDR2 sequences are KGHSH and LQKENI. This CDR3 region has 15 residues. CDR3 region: CASSRPTRGNAEAFF. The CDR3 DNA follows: TGTGCCAGCTCACGCCCAACGCGGGGAAACGCTGAAGCTTTCTTT. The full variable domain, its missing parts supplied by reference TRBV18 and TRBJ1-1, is NAGVMQNPRHLVRRRGQEARLRCSPMKGHSHVYWYRQLPEEGLKFMVYLQKENIIDESGMPKERFSAEFPKEGPSILRIQQVVRGDSAAYFCASSRPTRGNAEAFFGQGTRLTVV.

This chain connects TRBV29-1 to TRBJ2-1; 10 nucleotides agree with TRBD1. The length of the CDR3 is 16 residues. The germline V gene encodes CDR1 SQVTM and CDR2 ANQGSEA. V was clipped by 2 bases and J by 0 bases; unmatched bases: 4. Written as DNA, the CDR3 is TGCAGCGTTGAATCATGGACAGGGGGCTCCTACAATGAGCAGTTCTTC. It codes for CSVESWTGGSYNEQFF.

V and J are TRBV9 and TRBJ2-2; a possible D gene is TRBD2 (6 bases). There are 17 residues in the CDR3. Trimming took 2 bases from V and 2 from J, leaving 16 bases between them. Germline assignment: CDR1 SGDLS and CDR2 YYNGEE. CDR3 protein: CASSVITGLRNTGELFF. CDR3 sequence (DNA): TGTGCCAGCAGCGTCATTACGGGACTTAGAAACACCGGGGAGCTGTTTTTT.